This is a list of T cell receptor beta chains from one sample in a study of T cells in Graves' hyperthyroidism and ophthalmopathy. TCRdb reprocessed the multiplex PCR reads with MiXCR, giving one entry per CDR3 protein. The repertoire holds about 610,000 distinct CDR3 sequences, with roughly 15% as singletons. Sequencing was performed on blood. The receptor source for this set is a woman aged 40 to 55 with Graves' ophthalmopathy. The CDR3 runs from the conserved cysteine through the conserved F or W. The D gene is left open where the match is weak. Clone sizes are given selectively: once, few, many, or a class where the clone is expanded.

V gene	clone size	D gene	J gene	CDR3 protein	CDR3 DNA
TRBV11-1	many	NA	TRBJ1-1	CASSLWLGSYTEAFF	TGTGCCAGCAGCTTATGGTTGGGTTCCTACACTGAAGCTTTCTTT
TRBV24-1	many	NA	TRBJ2-2	CATSDLSGATNTGELFF	TGTGCCACCAGTGATTTGTCGGGAGCCACGAACACCGGGGAGCTGTTTTTT
TRBV18	many	NA	TRBJ2-5	CASSPEGGETQYF	TGTGCCAGCTCACCGGAGGGGGGAGAGACCCAGTACTTC
TRBV4-1	NA	TRBD1	TRBJ2-7	CASSPIPGTGGREQYF	TGCGCCAGCAGCCCCATCCCCGGGACAGGGGGACGCGAGCAGTACTTC
TRBV6-5	many	NA	TRBJ1-6	CASSYSVVGQSPLHF	TGTGCCAGCAGTTACTCTGTTGTGGGACAATCACCCCTCCACTTT
TRBV6-5	few	NA	TRBJ2-7	CASSTGSWNEQYF	TGTGCCAGCAGTACGGGGAGTTGGAACGAGCAGTACTTC
TRBV24-1	many	TRBD1	TRBJ1-1	CATSEGTGPYTEAFF	TGTGCCACCAGTGAGGGGACAGGGCCTTACACTGAAGCTTTCTTT
TRBV18	many	NA	TRBJ2-7	CASSPVRSYEQYF	TGTGCCAGCTCACCAGTCAGGTCCTACGAGCAGTACTTC
TRBV3-1	many	NA	TRBJ1-2	CASSQGFGYTF	TGTGCCAGCAGCCAGGGGTTTGGCTACACCTTC
TRBV6-5	many	NA	TRBJ2-5	CASSYSWDGTQYF	TGTGCCAGCAGTTACTCGTGGGACGGTACCCAGTACTTC
TRBV7-2	many	TRBD2	TRBJ2-7	CASSLPAGGRLEQYF	TGTGCCAGCAGCTTACCAGCGGGGGGGAGGCTCGAGCAGTACTTC
TRBV5-1	many	NA	TRBJ1-1	CASSPGQTEAFF	TGCGCCAGCAGCCCCGGACAGACTGAAGCTTTCTTT
TRBV6-2/TRBV6-3	NA	TRBD1	TRBJ2-7	CASSGTGTGIHEQYF	TGTGCCAGCAGTGGAACCGGGACAGGCATCCACGAGCAGTACTTC
TRBV5-5	NA	TRBD1	TRBJ1-2	CASSPDRAPNYGYTF	TGTGCCAGCAGCCCCGACAGGGCCCCGAACTATGGCTACACCTTC
TRBV7-2	many	NA	TRBJ1-1	CASSLGPRVWFTEAFF	TGTGCCAGCAGCTTGGGGCCAAGGGTTTGGTTCACTGAAGCTTTCTTT
TRBV5-1	many	NA	TRBJ2-7	CASSLNSFSTYEQYF	TGCGCCAGCAGCTTGAATAGCTTCTCCACCTACGAGCAGTACTTC
TRBV11-2	NA	NA	TRBJ2-7	CASSLVHQDEQYF	TGTGCCAGCAGCTTAGTACACCAGGACGAGCAGTACTTC
TRBV28	many	TRBD2	TRBJ2-7	CASSTPGLEPYEQYF	TGTGCCAGCAGCACACCGGGACTAGAACCCTACGAGCAGTACTTC
TRBV7-8	few	TRBD2	TRBJ2-5	CASSGSASGRAGETQYF	TGCGCCAGCAGCGGGAGCGCTAGCGGGAGGGCCGGGGAGACCCAGTACTTC
TRBV2	NA	NA	TRBJ1-5	CASSENKNMWHF	TGTGCCAGCAGTGAAAACAAAAATATGTGGCATTTT
TRBV24-1	many	NA	TRBJ2-2	CATSVTGTGELFF	TGTGCCACCAGTGTGACTGGGACCGGGGAGCTGTTTTTT
TRBV24-1	NA	NA	TRBJ2-5	CATSNGPQETQYF	TGTGCCACCAGTAATGGTCCTCAAGAGACCCAGTACTTC
TRBV19	many	NA	TRBJ1-1	CASSILESGGTEAFF	TGTGCCAGTAGTATACTAGAGTCCGGGGGCACTGAAGCTTTCTTT
TRBV28	many	TRBD2	TRBJ2-3	CASSLAGGGRVTQYF	TGTGCCAGCTCCTTAGCGGGAGGAGGGCGGGTTACGCAGTATTTT
TRBV28	NA	TRBD1	TRBJ1-2	CASSPFGFFPPGGGYTF	TGTGCCAGCAGTCCCTTTGGATTTTTCCCCCCAGGGGGTGGCTACACCTTC
TRBV6-4	many	TRBD2	TRBJ2-2	CASSRARTSGSGPNTGELFF	TGTGCCAGCAGTCGTGCCCGGACTAGCGGGTCGGGACCGAACACCGGGGAGCTGTTTTTT
TRBV5-1	NA	TRBD1	TRBJ2-5	CASSWNPGTGPETQYF	TGCGCCAGCAGCTGGAATCCCGGGACAGGTCCAGAGACCCAGTACTTC
TRBV4-3	NA	TRBD2	TRBJ2-7	CASSQDTGGAHYEQYF	TGCGCCAGCAGCCAAGATACGGGGGGAGCCCACTACGAGCAGTACTTC
TRBV29-1	NA	NA	TRBJ1-1	CSVRGAEAFF	TGCAGCGTTCGGGGGGCTGAAGCTTTCTTT
TRBV6-1	NA	NA	TRBJ1-2	CASSDRPTSYGYTF	TGTGCCAGCAGTGACCGACCTACCAGCTATGGCTACACCTTC
TRBV15	NA	TRBD1	TRBJ1-2	CATSGSTGATYGYTF	TGTGCCACCAGCGGATCGACAGGGGCGACCTATGGCTACACCTTC
TRBV12-3/TRBV12-4	NA	TRBD1	TRBJ2-2	CASSPTGERTGELFF	TGTGCCAGCAGTCCGACAGGGGAGCGCACCGGGGAGCTGTTTTTT
TRBV12-3/TRBV12-4	few	NA	TRBJ1-6	CASSLIRNSPLHF	TGTGCCAGCAGTTTAATCCGAAATTCACCCCTCCACTTT
TRBV11-1	NA	NA	TRBJ1-2	CASSPSGDVRYTF	TGTGCCAGCAGCCCATCAGGGGATGTACGCTACACCTTC
TRBV4-1	NA	NA	TRBJ2-7	CASSQEFKMGLYEQYF	TGCGCCAGCAGCCAAGAATTCAAAATGGGGCTCTACGAGCAGTACTTC
TRBV6-2/TRBV6-3	many	TRBD2	TRBJ2-1	CASSYSFTSGGGNEQFF	TGTGCCAGCAGTTACTCTTTCACTAGCGGAGGGGGCAATGAGCAGTTCTTC
TRBV11-1	many	TRBD2	TRBJ2-5	CASSPRAGDYQETQYF	TGTGCCAGCAGCCCAAGGGCGGGGGACTACCAAGAGACCCAGTACTTC
TRBV28	many	NA	TRBJ2-7	CASSFAGRLSEQYF	TGTGCCAGCAGTTTTGCCGGCCGCCTCAGCGAGCAGTACTTC
TRBV20-1	few	TRBD2	TRBJ2-5	CSASRISGREETQYF	TGCAGTGCTAGTAGGATTAGCGGGAGAGAAGAGACCCAGTACTTC
TRBV5-6	few	TRBD1	TRBJ1-2	CASSPIDRVYGYTF	TGTGCCAGCAGCCCAATTGACAGGGTGTACGGCTACACCTTC
TRBV9	few	NA	TRBJ1-2	CASSVAQGYGYTF	TGTGCCAGCAGCGTAGCTCAAGGTTATGGCTACACCTTC
TRBV5-1	many	NA	TRBJ1-2	CASSPAAGGTGWGYTF	TGCGCCAGCAGCCCGGCGGCCGGCGGGACGGGCTGGGGCTACACCTTC
TRBV28	many	TRBD1	TRBJ1-1	CASHKTGDTEAFF	TGTGCCAGCCACAAAACAGGGGACACTGAAGCTTTCTTT
TRBV5-1	many	TRBD1	TRBJ1-1	CASSGTVENTEAFF	TGCGCCAGCAGCGGGACAGTAGAGAACACTGAAGCTTTCTTT
TRBV27	NA	NA	TRBJ2-5	CASRDHYGETQYF	TGTGCCAGCAGAGATCACTATGGAGAGACCCAGTACTTC
TRBV12-3/TRBV12-4	many	NA	TRBJ1-5	CASSFLGSPQHF	TGTGCCAGCAGTTTCCTGGGATCGCCCCAGCATTTT